One T cell receptor (beta chain) is described in this entry. Its antigen is currently unknown. Method: immunoSEQ multiplex PCR; TCRdb's copy keeps in-frame clones and lacks some. Counted here are more than 9,000 clones, approximately 93% occurring once; the ten biggest clones make up approximately 22%. This sample is drawn from a study of graft-versus-host responses after intestinal transplantation. Notes on the study in general: Some GvH clones were seen earlier in gut or blood, suggesting intestinal origin.

The CDR3 length is 13 residues. With 2 bases removed from V and 8 bases from J, the gap between germline ends came to 12 bases. Germline V lookup: CDR1 MNHEY, CDR2 SVGAGI. This receptor was taken from a human patient who received an intestinal transplant, so some T cells may come from the graft donor. Here the sequenced sample was PBMCs, taken 109 days after intestinal transplant. The rearrangement joins TRBV6-5 to TRBJ1-2, with D perhaps matching TRBD1 (5 bases). The CDR3 is CASSYAGLQGYTF. The CDR3 region has the DNA TGTGCCAGCAGTTACGCAGGGTTACAGGGCTACACCTTC.